Below are 19 T cell receptor beta chains sequenced from a single sample in a study of glioma-infiltrating T cells (dated by TCRdb to 2015 to 2016). For sequencing, an Illumina MiSeq was employed. The iRepertoire nested amplicon-rescue multiplex PCR (arm-PCR) platform was used to amplify TCR alpha and beta CDR3 regions from RNA. TCRdb reran the public reads through fastp at Q25 and MiXCR, keeping productive beta chains. Each CDR3 protein appears once, grouped with its most common genes and DNA. The table for this sample lists 150,000 or so distinct CDR3 sequences; approximately 39% of them were counted only once. The ten top clones hold around 20% of the sample. The source material was glioma tissue, nonneoplastic brain tissue, or PBMCs (not recorded which). The receptor set was obtained from a human donor with low-grade glioma or glioblastoma, undergoing nonglioma brain surgery, or in good health (not recorded which).

V and J are TRBV19 and TRBJ1-4, with D perhaps matching TRBD1 (6 bases). CDR3 length: 14 residues. V lost 6 bases and J lost 4, with 12 bases in between. CDR1 is LNHDA, CDR2 SQIVND, per germline (reference sequence). The CDR3 here is CASRSGQLNEKLFF. CDR3 bases: TGTGCCAGTAGATCGGGACAACTTAATGAAAAACTGTTTTTT. The full variable domain, completed using reference TRBV19 and TRBJ1-4, is DGGITQSPKYLFRKEGQNVTLSCEQNLNHDAMYWYRQDPGQGLRLIYYSQIVNDFQKGDIAEGYSVSREKKESFPLTVTSAQKNPTAFYLCASRSGQLNEKLFFGSGTQLSVL.

The rearrangement joins TRBV10-2 to TRBJ1-1; D gene ambiguous. Germline V CDR1 and CDR2: WSHSY, SAAADI. The germline V and J ends were trimmed by 2 bases and 0 bases, with 7 bases remaining between them. The CDR3 is 14 residues long. The CDR3 DNA reads TGCGCCAGCAGTGAGCAGGTAATGAACACTGAAGCTTTCTTT. Translation gives CASSEQVMNTEAFF.

This clonotype was counted between two and nine times. The V call is TRBV19, the J call TRBJ2-5; D is possibly TRBD1 (6 bases). In germline, CDR1 is LNHDA, CDR2 SQIVND (reference sequence). Trimming took 3 bases from V and 3 from J, leaving 8 bases between them. CDR3 length equals 13 residues. CDR3 sequence: CASSMSGEETQYF. The CDR3, as DNA: TGTGCCAGTAGTATGTCAGGGGAAGAGACCCAGTACTTC.

V gene TRBV6-1 combines with J gene TRBJ2-4; no clear D gene. Germline V gives CDR1 MNHNS, CDR2 SASEGT. With 3 bases removed from V and 0 bases from J, the gap between germline ends came to 9 bases. CDR3 length equals 15 residues. The CDR3 region has the DNA TGTGCCAGCAGTGATGGAATTTCAGCCAAAAACATTCAGTACTTC. Translated, it gives CASSDGISAKNIQYF.

This clonotype was observed at least ten times. This sequence joins TRBV7-2 and TRBJ2-1; tentative D call: TRBD2 (5 bases). The CDR3 sequence is 15 residues long. Germline V gives CDR1 SGHTA, CDR2 FQGNSA. Trimming took 3 bases from V and 0 from J, leaving 9 bases between them. The CDR3 region has the DNA TGTGCCAGCAGCTTCACCGGGATCTCCTACAATGAGCAGTTCTTC. As protein: CASSFTGISYNEQFF.

Written as DNA, the CDR3 is TGTGCCAGCAGGACAGGGAACCCCTACGAGCAGTACTTC. As protein: CASRTGNPYEQYF. This chain uses TRBV28 with TRBJ2-7; TRBD1 matches at 7 bases. The J segment lost 2 bases and the V segment lost 6 bases, leaving 4 bases of the junction unmatched. The germline V gene has CDR1 MDHEN and CDR2 SYDVKM. The CDR3 has 13 amino acids.

The J gene is TRBJ2-1, the V gene TRBV7-9, with 7 bases fitting TRBD2. V was pared by 5 bases and J by 1 base, with 8 bases of the junction left unmatched. Germline V gene sequence: CDR1 SEHNR, CDR2 FQNEAQ (reference sequence). This CDR3 spans 16 amino acids. DNA of the CDR3: TGTGCCAGCAGCCCAACTAGCGATGGTTCCTACAATGAGCAGTTCTTC. Encoded protein: CASSPTSDGSYNEQFF.

V usage is TRBV4-2 and J usage is TRBJ2-7; no clear D. This CDR3 has 14 amino acids. Looked up from germline, CDR1 is LGHNA and CDR2 is YNFKEQ. The ends were cut back, 0 bases at V and 4 bases at J, with 10 bases in the middle. The DNA of the CDR3 is TGTGCCAGCAGCCAAGATGGGCCTCCATACGAGCAGTACTTC. Amino acid sequence: CASSQDGPPYEQYF.

In this sample, this clonotype turned up many times. J is TRBJ1-1 and V is TRBV6-1; TRBD1 aligns across 7 bases. Losses at the gene ends were 5 bases for V and 4 bases for J; bases not matched to a gene: 10. In germline, CDR1 is MNHNS, CDR2 SASEGT. The CDR3 runs to 15 residues. The CDR3 spells CASSTTGRAGTEAFF. The CDR3 coding sequence is TGTGCCAGCAGTACGACAGGGCGCGCGGGCACTGAAGCTTTCTTT.

The table lists this clonotype with a few counts. The chain joins TRBV4-1 to TRBJ2-3; D call uncertain. This CDR3 comprises 15 residues. CDR1 is MGHRA, CDR2 YSYEKL, per germline. Trimming removed 0 bases from V and 2 bases from J, with 9 bases in between. The CDR3, as DNA: TGCGCCAGCAGCCAAGACACTGGGTTCACAGATACGCAGTATTTT. Protein product: CASSQDTGFTDTQYF.

The chain has TRBV7-9 and TRBJ1-2; weak D call: TRBD1 (6 bases). Between the trimmed V and J ends, which lost 5 bases and 6 bases, there was a span of 16 bases. This CDR3 contains 14 residues. Germline V CDR1 and CDR2: SEHNR, FQNEAQ (reference sequence). The CDR3 nucleotides read TGTGCCAGCAGCCCCAGACAGGACCTGAATGGCTACACCTTC. Its translation: CASSPRQDLNGYTF.

The chain combines TRBV5-1 with TRBJ2-3; a possible D gene is TRBD2 (6 bases). CDR1 is SGHRS and CDR2 is YFSETQ in the germline V gene. V lost 2 bases to trimming and J lost 6 bases, with 16 bases between them. The CDR3 runs to 15 residues. The CDR3 DNA is TGCGCCAGCAGCTTAGCGGGCGCAGACCGGGATACGCAGTATTTT. Its translation: CASSLAGADRDTQYF.

This clonotype was observed at least ten times. V is TRBV7-9 and J is TRBJ2-3, with no clear D. Germline values: CDR1 SEHNR, CDR2 FQNEAQ (reference sequence). V was trimmed by 2 bases and J by 6 bases, leaving 6 bases between them. There are 12 residues in the CDR3. CDR3 bases: TGTGCCAGCAGCTTATTCGCGGATACGCAGTATTTT. It translates to CASSLFADTQYF.

V is TRBV19 and J is TRBJ1-5, with 8 bases that match TRBD1. The CDR3 extends over 15 amino acids. After removal of 1 base from V and 1 base from J, the junction contained 0 bases not matched to a gene. The germline V gene has CDR1 LNHDA and CDR2 SQIVND (reference sequence). This chain's CDR3 is CASSIGQGSNQPQHF. CDR3 coding DNA: TGTGCCAGTAGTATAGGACAGGGGAGCAATCAGCCCCAGCATTTT.

A note on this clonotype: At one of its ends the junction is not consistent with the germline gene, which may arise from a read error. The rearrangement uses TRBV28 and TRBJ1-6; no clear D. CDR3 length: 13 residues. Germline assignment: CDR1 MDHEN and CDR2 SYDVKM. The CDR3 is CASRGSYSSPLRF. The CDR3 bases are TGTGCCAGCAGGGGCTCCTATAGTTCACCCCTCCGCTTT.

In its sample, this clonotype was seen a few times. This sequence joins TRBV10-3 and TRBJ2-3; D ambiguous. The CDR3 spans 15 residues. V lost 7 bases and J lost 0, with 14 bases in between. Looked up from germline, CDR1 is ENHRY and CDR2 is SYGVKD. The CDR3 is CAITSRPDSTDTQYF. In nucleotides, the CDR3 is TGTGCCATCACCTCCCGACCCGATAGCACAGATACGCAGTATTTT.

As regards this clonotype: A much larger clone is a single base away; this may be a read error. The chain is built from TRBV6-6 and TRBJ1-1; D gene ambiguous. The germline V gene encodes CDR1 MNHNY and CDR2 SVGAGI (reference sequence). This CDR3 spans 12 amino acids. The ends were cut back, 6 bases at V and 5 bases at J, with 10 bases in the middle. Here the CDR3 DNA reads TGTGCCAGCAGGTATCCAAGGACTGAAGCTTTCTTT. As protein: CASRYPRTEAFF.

This clonotype was seen a handful of times. The gene calls are TRBV6-1 and TRBJ2-2, with a weak D call TRBD2 (5 bases). Looked up from germline, CDR1 is MNHNS and CDR2 is SASEGT. The CDR3 has 14 amino acids. Trimming stripped 6 bases from V and 1 base from J, with 9 bases between. CDR3 sequence: CASRGLVNTGELFF. The CDR3 coding sequence is TGTGCCAGCAGAGGACTCGTGAACACCGGGGAGCTGTTTTTT.

The chain carries TRBV2 and TRBJ2-5; TRBD2 matches at 11 bases. This CDR3 is built from 15 residues. The germline V gene has CDR1 SNHLY and CDR2 FYNNEI. With V trimmed by 5 bases and J by 0 bases, 2 bases remained unmatched. CDR3 residues: CASSPGLADQETQYF. The CDR3 region has the DNA TGTGCCAGCAGTCCGGGACTAGCGGACCAAGAGACCCAGTACTTC. Combining the CDR3 with reference TRBV2 and TRBJ2-5 gives the whole variable domain EPEVTQTPSHQVTQMGQEVILRCVPISNHLYFYWYRQILGQKVEFLVSFYNNEISEKSEIFDDQFSVERPDGSNFTLKIRSTKLEDSAMYFCASSPGLADQETQYFGPGTRLLVL.